These 30 T cell receptor beta chains originate from one sample sequenced in a study of immune evolution from preneoplasia to lung adenocarcinoma (dated by TCRdb to about 2021). The library was made by the immunoSEQ multiplex PCR assay. Not all clones reach the TCRdb copy of this immuneACCESS table, which keeps in-frame sequences only. Checked studies attribute under half of the gap to unresolved V genes and leave the rest unexplained. The sample contains approximately 11,000 clones, around 79% of them found a single time. Of the sample, around 4.2% is held by the ten largest clones. Sequencing was performed on FFPE minimally invasive lung adenocarcinoma tissue. The cell subset or site label for this specimen denotes: micro-invasive lung adenocarcinoma (MIA). Source of these receptors: a person aged 55 to 79 with lung adenocarcinoma.

Within the sample, this clone is medium-sized. The chain links TRBV2 to TRBJ2-4, with no clear D. The CDR3 consists of 16 residues. Trimming took 1 base from V and 1 from J, leaving 11 bases between them. From germline, CDR1 is SNHLY and CDR2 FYNNEI. In nucleotides, the CDR3 is TGTGCCAGCAGTGAAGGGTGGGCGGAGGCCAAAAACATTCAGTACTTC. Translating gives CASSEGWAEAKNIQYF.

Only one count was recorded for this clone. The chain is built from TRBV5-1 and TRBJ2-2, with unresolved D. Trimming removed 4 bases from V and 6 bases from J, with 10 bases in between. This CDR3 is 13 amino acids long. The germline V gene encodes CDR1 SGHRS and CDR2 YFSETQ. CDR3 residues: CASSRSDSGELFF. DNA for the CDR3: TGCGCCAGCAGCCGGTCTGATTCCGGGGAGCTGTTTTTT.

The chain uses TRBV27 and TRBJ1-1; 7 positions agree with TRBD1. CDR1 MNHEY and CDR2 SMNVEV come from the germline V gene (reference sequence). The trim removed 3 bases at V and 4 bases at J, leaving 2 bases unmatched. This CDR3 is built from 13 residues. CDR3 residues: CASSFAGGTEAFF. The CDR3 DNA reads as TGTGCCAGCAGTTTTGCAGGGGGCACTGAAGCTTTCTTT.

The V call is TRBV5-1, the J call TRBJ2-7; D possibly corresponds to TRBD2 (6 bases). Germline-derived CDR1 and CDR2 are SGHRS and YFSETQ. There are 14 residues in the CDR3. The germline V and J ends were trimmed by 0 bases and 4 bases, with 11 bases remaining between them. The CDR3 region has the DNA TGCGCCAGCAGCTTGGGGGGGGTCACTTACGAGCAGTACTTC. It yields the protein CASSLGGVTYEQYF.

This clone was observed once. The V and J genes are TRBV4-1 and TRBJ1-2; TRBD1 matches 7 bases. From germline, CDR1 is MGHRA and CDR2 YSYEKL. V dropped 3 bases and J dropped 4; count of bases not matched to a gene: 11. The CDR3 spans 16 residues. The DNA of the CDR3 is TGCGCCAGCAGCCAGAGACAGGGTTGGACACGCTATGGCTACACCTTC. This codes for CASSQRQGWTRYGYTF.

The rearrangement uses TRBV6-5 and TRBJ2-6; a weak D match, TRBD1 (5 bases). Germline CDR1 MNHEY, CDR2 SVGAGI. This CDR3 contains 16 residues. V lost 4 bases to trimming and J lost 0 bases, with 10 bases between them. CDR3 sequence reads: CASSLMGHSGANVLTF. In DNA, the CDR3 is TGTGCCAGCAGTTTGATGGGGCACTCTGGGGCCAACGTCCTGACTTTC.

J is TRBJ1-2 and V is TRBV15, with TRBD1 identical over 7 bases. Germline lookup yields CDR1 LNHNV and CDR2 YYDKDF (reference sequence). Losses at the gene ends were 1 base for V and 7 bases for J; bases not matched to a gene: 6. The CDR3 consists of 14 residues. CDR3 residues: CATSRAEGAVGYTF. In DNA, the CDR3 is TGTGCCACCAGCAGAGCGGAGGGGGCGGTTGGCTACACCTTC.

The rearrangement links TRBV5-4 to TRBJ1-2, with TRBD1 matching over 10 bases. Looked up from germline, CDR1 is SGHNT and CDR2 is YYREEE (reference sequence). V shed 2 bases, J shed 5 bases, and the junction held 6 bases outside the gene matches. The CDR3 runs to 15 residues. CDR3 nucleotide sequence: TGTGCCAGCAGCTTTAGGGACAGGGGAGGATATGGCTACACCTTC. Protein product: CASSFRDRGGYGYTF.

This clone showed up just a few times. The rearrangement uses TRBV5-1 and TRBJ2-3; 15 nucleotides line up with TRBD2. This CDR3 is built from 17 residues. J lost 2 bases, V lost 4 bases, and 5 bases had no gene match. In germline, CDR1 is SGHRS, CDR2 YFSETQ. CDR3 nucleotides: TGCGCCAGCAGCCCCTGGACTAGCGGGGGGGCCACAGATACGCAGTATTTT. This encodes CASSPWTSGGATDTQYF. The whole variable domain, filled in from reference TRBV5-1 and TRBJ2-3, reads KAGVTQTPRYLIKTRGQQVTLSCSPISGHRSVSWYQQTPGQGLQFLFEYFSETQRNKGNFPGRFSGRQFSNSRSEMNVSTLELGDSALYLCASSPWTSGGATDTQYFGPGTRLTVL.

J is TRBJ1-4 and V is TRBV21-1; the table calls TRBD1, which could not be checked here. TRBV21-1 is termed a pseudogene. The CDR3 runs 12 residues. The CDR3 here is CASSPEAGTGDF. As DNA, the CDR3 is TGTGCCAGCAGCCCCGAGGCGGGGACAGGAGATTTT.

This chain uses TRBV27 with TRBJ1-5; D might be TRBD1 (6 bases). Trimming stripped 2 bases from V and 4 bases from J, with 12 bases between. Per germline, CDR1 MNHEY and CDR2 SMNVEV (reference sequence). CDR3 length: 15 amino acids. In DNA, the CDR3 is TGTGCCAGCAGTTTAGAACCACAGGGAAATCAGCCCCAGCATTTT. Protein: CASSLEPQGNQPQHF.

The chain joins TRBV6-4 to TRBJ2-1; 7 bases match TRBD1. Germline V gives CDR1 MRHNA, CDR2 SNTAGT. V lost 3 bases and J lost 1; bases outside the gene matches: 3. This CDR3 is 15 amino acids long. The CDR3 protein is CASSEEGASYNEQFF. The DNA for the CDR3 is TGTGCCAGCAGTGAAGAGGGGGCGTCCTACAATGAGCAGTTCTTC.

The V gene is TRBV18, the J gene TRBJ2-1; D is ambiguous. This CDR3 region has 12 residues. V was shortened by 2 bases and J by 10 bases, with 9 bases between the two germline ends. CDR1 is KGHSH, CDR2 LQKENI, per germline. CDR3 loop: CASSPRVPEQFF. CDR3 in DNA: TGTGCCAGCTCACCAAGGGTCCCAGAGCAGTTCTTC.

This rearrangement joins TRBV30 to TRBJ1-5; a weak D match, TRBD1 (6 bases). V was cut by 1 base and J by 9 bases, with 19 bases left in between. CDR3 size: 15 residues. Germline CDR1 GTSNPN, CDR2 SVGIG (reference sequence). The CDR3 sequence: CAWSAGGSNHGPQHF. CDR3 bases: TGTGCCTGGAGTGCCGGGGGCTCGAATCATGGGCCCCAGCATTTT.

V is TRBV15 and J is TRBJ2-3, with 8 bases fitting TRBD1. This CDR3 region has 15 residues. J was trimmed by 1 base and V by 3 bases; bases with no gene match: 3. Germline V gene data show CDR1 as LNHNV and CDR2 as YYDKDF (reference sequence). CDR3 coding DNA: TGTGCCACCAGCAGTGGACAGGGAGGCACAGATACGCAGTATTTT. Translated, it gives CATSSGQGGTDTQYF.

The table lists this clone with a count of one. CDR3 sequence (DNA): TGTGCCAGCAGCCTGGATGCAGGGGGTGAAAAACTGTTTTTT. It is translated as CASSLDAGGEKLFF. The V and J genes are TRBV5-4 and TRBJ1-4, with TRBD1 matching 7 bases. The CDR3 is 14 amino acids. From germline, CDR1 is SGHNT and CDR2 YYREEE (reference sequence). V shed 4 bases, J shed 7 bases, and the junction held 7 bases outside the gene matches.

The gene calls are TRBV29-1 and TRBJ2-1; 8 bases fit TRBD1. V was clipped by 6 bases and J by 1 base; unmatched bases: 5. Germline V gene data show CDR1 as SQVTM and CDR2 as ANQGSEA. There are 14 residues in the CDR3. The CDR3 DNA reads as TGCAGCGTCGACACAGGGGGGTCCTACAATGAGCAGTTCTTC. This translates into CSVDTGGSYNEQFF.

The V and J genes are TRBV6-6 and TRBJ1-2, with D unresolved. V lost 3 bases to trimming and J lost 4 bases, with 12 bases between them. Germline V gene sequence: CDR1 MNHNY, CDR2 SVGAGI (reference sequence). The CDR3 spans 14 residues. DNA for the CDR3: TGTGCCAGCAGTTATGACCCAGCGCCCTATGGCTACACCTTC. As protein: CASSYDPAPYGYTF.

This chain connects TRBV6-5 to TRBJ2-1; D is perhaps TRBD2 (6 bases). Trimming cost V 6 bases and J 7 bases, with 16 bases left between them. This CDR3 has 14 residues. Germline V gene lookup returns CDR1 MNHEY and CDR2 SVGAGI. CDR3 protein: CASSTGTFMNEQFF. In DNA form, the CDR3 reads TGTGCCAGCAGCACCGGGACTTTTATGAATGAGCAGTTCTTC.

V gene TRBV5-6 combines with J gene TRBJ2-7; maybe TRBD1 (5 bases). CDR3 length equals 11 residues. The V and J ends lost 4 bases and 4 bases respectively, with 6 bases between them. In germline, CDR1 is SGHDT, CDR2 YYEEEE. The CDR3 loop is CASSQGYEQYF. In DNA, the CDR3 is TGTGCCAGCAGCCAGGGTTACGAGCAGTACTTC. The variable domain in full, with the rest retrieved from reference TRBV5-6 and TRBJ2-7, is DAGVTQSPTHLIKTRGQQVTLRCSPKSGHDTVSWYQQALGQGPQFIFQYYEEEERQRGNFPDRFSGHQFPNYSSELNVNALLLGDSALYLCASSQGYEQYFGPGTRLTVT.

The chain combines TRBV6-1 with TRBJ2-1; TRBD1 or TRBD2 may be the D gene (5 bases each). In germline, CDR1 is MNHNS, CDR2 SASEGT. V lost 4 bases and J 6 bases, leaving 13 bases between the germline ends. The CDR3 has 14 residues. DNA for the CDR3: TGTGCCAGCAGTGGAGGGGCGCTGTCCAATGAGCAGTTCTTC. It specifies CASSGGALSNEQFF.

The V and J genes are TRBV18 and TRBJ1-2, with D unclear. In germline, CDR1 is KGHSH, CDR2 LQKENI. Trimming cost V 3 bases and J 7 bases, with 15 bases left between them. The CDR3 totals 14 residues. Here the CDR3 reads CASSPGSLRPGYTF. CDR3 bases: TGTGCCAGCTCACCCGGGTCTCTAAGGCCTGGCTACACCTTC.

The chain carries TRBV7-9 and TRBJ2-5; perhaps TRBD2 as D (5 bases). CDR1 is SEHNR, CDR2 FQNEAQ, per germline (reference sequence). CDR3 size: 15 residues. Trimming took off 1 base at V and 6 bases at J, with 15 bases between the two ends. The CDR3 DNA follows: TGTGCCAGCAGCTTAGGTCCGGGGTCCGCCCAGACCCAGTACTTC. Translating gives CASSLGPGSAQTQYF.

This rearrangement joins TRBV15 to TRBJ1-6; D is ambiguous. Germline V gene lookup returns CDR1 LNHNV and CDR2 YYDKDF (reference sequence). Trimming cost V 1 base and J 8 bases, with 6 bases left between them. The CDR3 totals 13 residues. CDR3 bases: TGTGCCACCAGCAGAGTAGCAGATTCACCCCTCCACTTT. Residues: CATSRVADSPLHF.

This clone was found a few times. This sequence joins TRBV21-1 and TRBJ1-6. TRBV21-1 is marked as a pseudogene. The CDR3 has 15 residues. The CDR3 here is CASSKVTDGNSPLHF. In DNA, the CDR3 is TGTGCCAGCAGCAAAGTCACAGACGGGAATTCACCCCTCCACTTT.

The V call is TRBV7-2, the J call TRBJ1-5; D gene unclear. The CDR3 has 15 amino acids. Germline V gives CDR1 SGHTA, CDR2 FQGNSA. V lost 2 bases and J lost 0, with 8 bases in between. The CDR3 bases are TGTGCCAGCAGCTTATCAAGGGATAGCAATCAGCCCCAGCATTTT. This encodes CASSLSRDSNQPQHF.

A remark on this clone: An end of the junction does not agree with germline; a read error may underlie this. At the DNA level, this CDR3 is encoded by other sequences in the same sample as well. This chain uses TRBV30 with TRBJ2-4; no clear D. Per the germline V gene, CDR1 is GTSNPN and CDR2 is SVGIG (reference sequence). The CDR3 sequence is 14 residues long. This chain's CDR3 is CAWSVDGHGDIQYF. In nucleotides, the CDR3 is TGTGCCTGGAGTGTAGACGGTCATGGCGACATTCAGTACTTT.

Worth noting for this clone: Other DNA sequences from this sample encode an identical CDR3 as well. The V gene is TRBV4-3, the J gene TRBJ2-1; D gene unclear. Germline loops: CDR1 LGHNA, CDR2 YSLEER. V was trimmed by 3 bases and J by 4 bases, leaving 16 bases between them. The CDR3 has 16 amino acids. CDR3 residues: CASSHFLDRVYNEQFF. CDR3 in DNA: TGCGCCAGCAGCCACTTCCTGGATAGGGTGTACAATGAGCAGTTCTTC.

This chain uses TRBV4-1 with TRBJ2-1; 9 nucleotides agree with TRBD2. Germline V gene lookup returns CDR1 MGHRA and CDR2 YSYEKL. The CDR3 runs to 17 residues. V lost 4 bases and J lost 1; bases outside the gene matches: 8. Here the CDR3 reads CASSPFLAGPSYNEQFF. The CDR3 bases are TGCGCCAGCAGCCCTTTCCTAGCGGGACCGTCCTACAATGAGCAGTTCTTC.

The gene calls are TRBV4-3 and TRBJ1-2; D is undetermined. CDR3 length: 14 amino acids. The germline gives CDR1 LGHNA, CDR2 YSLEER. Between the trimmed V and J ends, which lost 0 bases and 4 bases, there was a span of 9 bases. CDR3 protein: CASSQDLGSYGYTF. CDR3 bases: TGCGCCAGCAGCCAAGATTTGGGGTCCTATGGCTACACCTTC.